These 30 T cell receptor beta chains originate from one sample sequenced in a study of blood T cells in healthy people across ages. It was with a sample-barcoded 5' primer and a J-beta primer mix that a second PCR of roughly 7 to 12 cycles was run. A single record per CDR3 protein comes from TCRdb applying MiXCR to the 5' RACE reads. This table holds hundreds of thousands of distinct CDR3 sequences, over 45% found once. The sample comprised blood. Receptor source: a man aged 30 to 45 in good health.

This rearrangement joins TRBV20-1 to TRBJ2-5; D is possibly TRBD1 (6 bases). CDR3 size: 14 residues. The germline V gene encodes CDR1 DFQATT and CDR2 SNEGSKA (reference sequence). V was shortened by 6 bases and J by 11 bases, with 25 bases between the two germline ends. CDR3 coding DNA: TGCAGTGCCACGACAGGAAGCTCCTACAATGAGCAGTACTTC. It encodes CSATTGSSYNEQYF.

This clonotype has just a few counts. The chain links TRBV7-9 to TRBJ2-5; D tentatively fits TRBD1 or TRBD2 (5 bases each). The J call may be wrong; the DNA end is better matched by TRBJ2-7. This CDR3 comprises 14 residues. From germline, CDR1 is SEHNR and CDR2 FQNEAQ (reference sequence). CDR3 DNA: TGTGCCAGCAGCCCAGGGACGGGCGTGGACGAGCAGTACTTC. It translates to CASSPGTGVDEQYF.

The J gene is TRBJ1-2, the V gene TRBV20-1; D uncertain. V was shortened by 3 bases and J by 4 bases, with 9 bases between the two germline ends. There are 12 residues in the CDR3. Germline-derived CDR1 and CDR2 are DFQATT and SNEGSKA (reference sequence). CDR3 sequence reads: CSASSLGYGYTF. The CDR3 DNA follows: TGCAGTGCTAGTTCTCTTGGCTATGGCTACACCTTC.

The V gene is TRBV9, the J gene TRBJ2-1, with TRBD2 as a possible D gene (7 bases). The CDR3 has 19 residues. Germline assignment: CDR1 SGDLS and CDR2 YYNGEE. The V end lost 0 bases, the J end lost 2 bases, and 21 bases lay between the germline ends. This CDR3 is CASSVVPGARGGPYNEQFF. The CDR3 coding sequence is TGTGCCAGCAGCGTAGTACCGGGGGCTAGGGGGGGACCCTACAATGAGCAGTTCTTC. The full variable domain, in which reference TRBV9 and TRBJ2-1 provide the parts outside the CDR3, is DSGVTQTPKHLITATGQRVTLRCSPRSGDLSVYWYQQSLDQGLQFLIQYYNGEERAKGNILERFSAQQFPDLHSELNLSSLELGDSALYFCASSVVPGARGGPYNEQFFGPGTRLTVL.

The chain has TRBV27 and TRBJ2-7, with D hard to call. The CDR3 sequence is 14 residues long. The V gene lost 2 bases and the J gene lost 0 bases, with 8 bases spanning the gap. Germline V CDR1 and CDR2: MNHEY, SMNVEV (reference sequence). The CDR3 sequence is CASSLAAPSYEQYF. The CDR3 DNA sequence: TGTGCCAGCAGTTTAGCCGCTCCCTCCTACGAGCAGTACTTC.

This clonotype was detected a few times. The rearrangement joins TRBV6-6 to TRBJ1-4, with D hard to call. The CDR3 spans 12 residues. The V gene lost 2 bases and the J gene lost 11 bases, with 9 bases spanning the gap. Germline CDR1 reads MNHNY; CDR2 reads SVGAGI (reference sequence). The CDR3 region is CASSYVGEKLFF. CDR3 in DNA: TGTGCCAGCAGTTACGTTGGGGAGAAACTGTTTTTT.

The chain couples TRBV20-1 to TRBJ2-5; 11 nucleotides line up with TRBD2. V trimming: 6 bases; J trimming: 4 bases; junction bases outside the gene matches: 10. This CDR3 has 15 residues. The germline V gene encodes CDR1 DFQATT and CDR2 SNEGSKA (reference sequence). The CDR3 region is CSAPRPGLAGETQYF. The DNA for the CDR3 is TGCAGTGCCCCACGGCCCGGACTAGCGGGAGAGACCCAGTACTTC.

The chain couples TRBV20-1 to TRBJ2-3; a possible D gene is TRBD1 (6 bases). Per the germline V gene, CDR1 is DFQATT and CDR2 is SNEGSKA (reference sequence). Trimming removed 3 bases at V and 4 bases at J, with 11 bases between. This CDR3 contains 13 residues. CDR3 coding DNA: TGCAGTGCTAGGGGGGCGGTCGCAGATACGCAGTATTTT. Translating gives CSARGAVADTQYF.

This clonotype was observed a handful of times. The chain couples TRBV5-1 to TRBJ2-7, with D possibly TRBD2 on 6 matching bases. From germline, CDR1 is SGHRS and CDR2 YFSETQ. V was shortened by 4 bases and J by 3 bases, with 23 bases between the two germline ends. This CDR3 contains 17 residues. CDR3 loop: CASSPLGDLFGGYEQYF. CDR3 bases: TGCGCCAGCAGCCCCTTAGGGGACCTTTTCGGGGGCTACGAGCAGTACTTC.

This clonotype was recorded only once. The chain joins TRBV7-3 to TRBJ2-2; 8 bases align to TRBD2. J was trimmed by 2 bases and V by 6 bases; bases with no gene match: 2. The CDR3 has 14 amino acids. Germline V CDR1 and CDR2: SGHTA, FQGTGA. The CDR3 loop reads CASSSGINTGELFF. The CDR3 region has the DNA TGTGCCAGCAGTAGCGGGATAAACACCGGGGAGCTGTTTTTT.

The chain joins TRBV12-5 to TRBJ2-2, with TRBD1 matching 10 bases. Germline V gives CDR1 LGHNT, CDR2 FRNRAP. CDR3 size: 15 residues. Trimming took 1 base from V and 7 from J; bases not matched to a gene: 3. The CDR3 DNA follows: TGTGCTAGTGGTTTGGGACAGGGGGCTTTCGGGGAGCTGTTTTTT. Residues: CASGLGQGAFGELFF.

This clonotype occurred a few times. The chain combines TRBV3-1 with TRBJ2-5; 8 bases map to TRBD2. CDR1 LGHDT and CDR2 YNNKEL come from the germline V gene (reference sequence). V lost 4 bases to trimming and J lost 5 bases; unmatched junction nucleotides: 12. This CDR3 is 16 amino acids long. The CDR3 coding sequence is TGTGCCAGCAGCCTTTTAAGGACTAGCCGTAGGGAGACCCAGTACTTC. It encodes CASSLLRTSRRETQYF.

The J gene is TRBJ2-5, the V gene TRBV7-2; D might be TRBD1 (6 bases). The CDR3 contains 16 residues. Germline V CDR1 and CDR2: SGHTA, FQGNSA. V was cut by 8 bases and J by 4 bases, with 23 bases left in between. The CDR3 coding sequence is TGTGCCAGCCGCCCAGACAGGCCCAGGTCGGGAGAGACCCAGTACTTC. Protein: CASRPDRPRSGETQYF.

This clonotype is a singleton in its sample. This chain links TRBV20-1 with TRBJ2-4; a weak D match, TRBD2 (5 bases). V was clipped by 3 bases and J by 1 base, with 22 bases between them. The CDR3 is 18 amino acids. Germline V lookup: CDR1 DFQATT, CDR2 SNEGSKA (reference sequence). The CDR3 here is CSARFLGWDREAKNIQYF. The CDR3 nucleotides read TGCAGTGCTAGGTTTCTCGGTTGGGATAGGGAGGCCAAAAACATTCAGTACTTC.

The V call is TRBV29-1, the J call TRBJ2-3, with D perhaps TRBD1 (6 bases). V was shortened by 6 bases and J by 0 bases, with 10 bases between the two germline ends. The CDR3 has 13 residues. The V gene's germline CDR1 is SQVTM and CDR2 ANQGSEA. The CDR3 nucleotides read TGCAGCGTAGCAGGGGCCAGCACAGATACGCAGTATTTT. Translated, it gives CSVAGASTDTQYF.

J is TRBJ2-7 and V is TRBV12-5; D may match TRBD1 or TRBD2 (5 bases each). The J call may be wrong; the DNA end is better matched by TRBJ2-5. CDR1 and CDR2 (germline): LGHNT, FRNRAP. This CDR3 is built from 19 residues. CDR3 sequence: CASGLDPPRPGPTEETQYF. CDR3 DNA sequence: TGTGCTAGTGGTTTGGACCCCCCGCGCCCGGGACCCACTGAAGAGACCCAGTACTTC.

A remark on this clonotype: Germline is not matched at one junction end, which may reflect a read error. The chain uses TRBV15 and TRBJ1-5; D unclear. CDR1 is LNHNV, CDR2 YYDKDF, per germline (reference sequence). The length of the CDR3 is 14 residues. CDR3 nucleotides: TGTGCCACCTGCAGAGATCAGGGCAATCAGCCCCAGCATTTT. Translating gives CATCRDQGNQPQHF.

The chain combines TRBV29-1 with TRBJ2-1; D possibly corresponds to TRBD2 (6 bases). This CDR3 has 18 residues. The germline V gene encodes CDR1 SQVTM and CDR2 ANQGSEA. The V and J ends lost 1 base and 1 base respectively, with 20 bases between them. The CDR3 region is CSVEAVLGGGASYNEQFF. DNA for the CDR3: TGCAGCGTTGAAGCGGTGCTAGGAGGAGGGGCTTCCTACAATGAGCAGTTCTTC.

This chain uses TRBV28 with TRBJ2-2, with D uncertain. In germline, CDR1 is MDHEN, CDR2 SYDVKM. Between the trimmed V and J ends, which lost 5 bases and 6 bases, there was a span of 7 bases. The CDR3 extends over 12 amino acids. CDR3 loop: CASSNIPGELFF. CDR3 bases: TGTGCCAGCAGTAACATTCCCGGGGAGCTGTTTTTT.

As for this clonotype: Germline and junction disagree at one end, which may indicate a read error. The chain is built from TRBV12-3 or TRBV12-4 and TRBJ1-5; a possible D gene is TRBD1 (6 bases). The CDR3 is 13 residues long. CDR3 sequence: CTSSNREGQPQHF. The CDR3 coding sequence is TGTACCAGCAGTAACAGGGAGGGACAGCCCCAGCATTTT.

The gene calls are TRBV7-2 and TRBJ2-1; tentatively, D is TRBD1 or TRBD2 (5 bases each). The CDR3 runs 15 residues. Per the germline V gene, CDR1 is SGHTA and CDR2 is FQGNSA. With 1 base removed from V and 3 bases from J, the gap between germline ends came to 10 bases. The CDR3 DNA reads as TGTGCCAGCAGCTTAGTCGGGGCGTACTACAATGAGCAGTTCTTC. Translated, it gives CASSLVGAYYNEQFF.

In nucleotides, the CDR3 is TGTGCCAGCAGCTTGACCTCTGCGGGCTACACCTTC. This translates into CASSLTSAGYTF. This rearrangement joins TRBV5-6 to TRBJ1-2; D gene uncertain. The germline gives CDR1 SGHDT, CDR2 YYEEEE. The CDR3 loop spans 12 amino acids. V lost 1 base and J lost 8, with 9 bases in between.

The chain combines TRBV20-1 with TRBJ2-5; 7 nucleotides agree with TRBD2. Germline CDR1 is DFQATT and CDR2 is SNEGSKA (reference sequence). The V and J ends lost 6 bases and 2 bases, in that order; junction bases with no gene match: 3. CDR3 length equals 12 residues. The CDR3 reads CSAGRTQETQYF. CDR3 bases: TGCAGTGCCGGGAGGACTCAAGAGACCCAGTACTTC.

This clonotype turned up a few times. The chain combines TRBV20-1 with TRBJ2-5; 8 bases fit TRBD2. CDR1 is DFQATT and CDR2 is SNEGSKA in the germline V gene (reference sequence). The CDR3 sequence is 15 residues long. Unmatched junction bases numbered 14, after V lost 0 bases and J lost 11 bases. In DNA form, the CDR3 reads TGCAGTGCTAGAGATTGGGGAGCGGGAGTCCATGAGCAGTACTTC. Translating it yields CSARDWGAGVHEQYF.

V is TRBV7-9 and J is TRBJ2-3; D possibly uses TRBD1 or TRBD2 (5 bases each). The V and J ends lost 4 bases and 1 base respectively, with 21 bases between them. This CDR3 comprises 18 residues. Per the germline V gene, CDR1 is SEHNR and CDR2 is FQNEAQ (reference sequence). The CDR3 here is CASSSGTEDLIGTDTQYF. The CDR3 nucleotides are TGTGCCAGCAGCTCGGGGACCGAAGATCTTATAGGCACAGATACGCAGTATTTT. Filled out from reference TRBV7-9 and TRBJ2-3, the complete variable domain reads DTGVSQNPRHKITKRGQNVTFRCDPISEHNRLYWYRQTLGQGPEFLTYFQNEAQLEKSRLLSDRFSAERPKGSFSTLEIQRTEQGDSAMYLCASSSGTEDLIGTDTQYFGPGTRLTVL.

The rearrangement joins TRBV6-2 or TRBV6-3 to TRBJ1-1, with D possibly TRBD1 on 6 matching bases. V lost 6 bases, J lost 10 bases, and 15 bases lay in between. The CDR3 is 12 amino acids. Germline V lookup: CDR1 MNHEY, CDR2 SVGEGT. CDR3 loop: CASRLTGKGAFF. CDR3 nucleotides: TGTGCCAGCAGACTTACAGGGAAGGGAGCTTTCTTT.

The CDR3 DNA follows: TGTGCCAGCAGCTTAGCGGCGGACGCGACGGGCCTCTACGAGCAGTACTTC. The encoded protein is CASSLAADATGLYEQYF. V gene TRBV11-1 combines with J gene TRBJ2-7; D gene unclear. The V end was cut by 0 bases, the J end by 3 bases, with 18 bases between. The CDR3 contains 17 residues. Germline-derived CDR1 and CDR2 are SGHAT and FQDESV (reference sequence). Full variable domain (missing parts from reference TRBV11-1 and TRBJ2-7): EAEVAQSPRYKITEKSQAVAFWCDPISGHATLYWYRQILGQGPELLVQFQDESVVDDSQLPKDRFSAERLKGVDSTLKIQPAELGDSAMYLCASSLAADATGLYEQYFGPGTRLTVT.

The J gene is TRBJ2-7, the V gene TRBV2; TRBD2 aligns across 8 bases. This CDR3 has 14 residues. Trimming at V came to 5 bases and at J to 5 bases, leaving 8 bases not matched to a gene. Per the germline V gene, CDR1 is SNHLY and CDR2 is FYNNEI. CDR3 nucleotide sequence: TGTGCCAGCAGTTTCGGGACTAGTAGTAACGAGCAGTACTTC. Its translation: CASSFGTSSNEQYF.

The sample holds a few counts of this clonotype. The V gene is TRBV7-2, the J gene TRBJ2-3; D not certain. Trimming took 5 bases from V and 4 from J, leaving 7 bases between them. Germline lookup yields CDR1 SGHTA and CDR2 FQGNSA. CDR3 size: 12 residues. In DNA form, the CDR3 reads TGTGCCAGCAGCCCCTATTCAGATACGCAGTATTTT. Translation gives CASSPYSDTQYF.

V and J are TRBV4-3 and TRBJ2-6; D is possibly TRBD1 (6 bases). Germline V gene sequence: CDR1 LGHNA, CDR2 YSLEER. V gave up 0 bases and J gave up 2 bases, with 11 bases separating them. The CDR3 is 17 residues long. DNA for the CDR3: TGCGCCAGCAGCCAAGATGTCCCAGGGGCTGGGGCCAACGTCCTGACTTTC. The encoded protein is CASSQDVPGAGANVLTF.